Reported below is one T cell receptor beta chain. Its antigen is still unknown. This sample is part of a study of CD8+CD57+ T cells in acquired aplastic anemia. Background on the study: Isolated CD4+ and CD8+ cells, once sorted, yielded DNA averaging around 3 ug. General study points: Roughly 31 CD8+ CDR3 sequences were shared between patients and controls.

In patients chosen for sequencing, flow cytometry had shown CD8+CD57+ cell expansion. Therapy had not been given to patients before blood sampling. The template used for profiling TCR beta VDJ and CDR3 was genomic DNA. TCRdb analysed the reads with MiXCR anew, one entry per CDR3 protein. The sample contains about half a million distinct CDR3 sequences, 25% to 40% of which appear only once. V was pared by 4 bases and J by 6 bases, with 15 bases between. The CDR3 is 14 residues long. The rearrangement uses TRBV12-3 or TRBV12-4 and TRBJ1-2, with D perhaps TRBD1 (6 bases). The sequenced sample was sorted CD4+, CD8+, or CD8+CD57+ T cells (not recorded which) from PBMCs. This clonotype was obtained from a human donor with aplastic anemia. The CDR3 bases are TGTGCCAGCAGTTCAATACCAAAGGGGGATGGCTACACCTTC. Its translation: CASSSIPKGDGYTF.